The 3 T cell receptor beta chains below all came from one sample that was sequenced in a study of T cell changes during pregnancy in multiple sclerosis. The assay was immunoSEQ multiplex PCR, and TCRdb's table has in-frame clones only and misses some. Of around 88,000 clones in the sample, about 89% were seen once. The material was peripheral blood, obtained in the first trimester of pregnancy. All receptors come from a female donor with multiple sclerosis, enrolled in a pregnancy study.

The chain carries TRBV5-1 and TRBJ2-1; 12 bases are a match to TRBD1. Germline lookup yields CDR1 SGHRS and CDR2 YFSETQ. The V segment lost 0 bases and the J segment 8 bases; nucleotides outside the gene matches: 3. The CDR3 sequence is 15 residues long. The CDR3 DNA is TGCGCCAGCAGCTTGGCCGGGACAGGGGGCCATGAGCAGTTCTTC. It encodes CASSLAGTGGHEQFF. Using reference TRBV5-1 and TRBJ2-1 for the parts outside the CDR3, the full variable domain is KAGVTQTPRYLIKTRGQQVTLSCSPISGHRSVSWYQQTPGQGLQFLFEYFSETQRNKGNFPGRFSGRQFSNSRSEMNVSTLELGDSALYLCASSLAGTGGHEQFFGPGTRLTVL.

The chain links TRBV5-1 to TRBJ2-2, with 12 bases fitting TRBD2. Germline V CDR1 and CDR2: SGHRS, YFSETQ. J lost 6 bases, V lost 2 bases, and 2 bases had no gene match. This CDR3 region has 15 residues. CDR3 residues: CASSFLAGGAGELFF. CDR3 bases: TGCGCCAGCAGCTTCCTAGCGGGAGGGGCCGGGGAGCTGTTTTTT.

The chain couples TRBV19 to TRBJ2-3; 7 positions match TRBD2. This CDR3 contains 15 residues. V lost 7 bases to trimming and J lost 2 bases; unmatched junction nucleotides: 9. The germline CDR1 and CDR2 sequences are LNHDA and SQIVND (reference sequence). The chain's CDR3 is CASTASGSPTDTQYF. The DNA of the CDR3 is TGTGCCAGTACCGCTAGCGGAAGCCCCACAGATACGCAGTATTTT.